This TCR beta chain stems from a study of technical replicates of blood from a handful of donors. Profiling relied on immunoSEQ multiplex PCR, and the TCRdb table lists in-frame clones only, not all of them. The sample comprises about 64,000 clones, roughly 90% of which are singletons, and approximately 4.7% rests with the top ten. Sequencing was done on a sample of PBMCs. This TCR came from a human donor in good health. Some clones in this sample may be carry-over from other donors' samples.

CDR3 nucleotides: TGTGCCAGCTCACCACTAGCGGGAACCTACAATGAGCAGTTCTTC. Its translation is CASSPLAGTYNEQFF. This chain connects TRBV18 to TRBJ2-1, with 8 bases fitting TRBD2. Germline CDR1 and CDR2: KGHSH and LQKENI. CDR3 length equals 15 residues. Trimming took 1 base from V and 2 from J; bases not matched to a gene: 1.